Below, 7 T cell receptor beta chains from the same sample are listed, as sequenced in a study of OX40 agonist ivuxolimab in advanced cancers. The assay was immunoSEQ multiplex PCR, and TCRdb's table has in-frame clones only and misses some. Here the sample spans about 100,000 clones, about nine tenths being singletons. The sequencing here drew on CD4+ or CD8+ T cells sorted from blood, taken in a trial of the OX40 agonist ivuxolimab. These receptors originate from an adult with an advanced solid tumor such as melanoma, head and neck, liver or kidney cancer.

V and J are TRBV5-1 and TRBJ2-7, with D perhaps being TRBD1 or TRBD2 (5 bases each). There are 15 residues in the CDR3. Trimming took off 0 bases at V and 2 bases at J, with 12 bases between the two ends. Germline CDR1 is SGHRS and CDR2 is YFSETQ. Written as DNA, the CDR3 is TGCGCCAGCAGCTTGGAGGGGACCGGAGCCTACGAGCAGTACTTC. Translated: CASSLEGTGAYEQYF.

This chain connects TRBV5-1 to TRBJ2-1, with 8 bases aligning to TRBD1. Trimming took 0 bases from V and 9 from J; bases not matched to a gene: 11. Looked up from germline, CDR1 is SGHRS and CDR2 is YFSETQ. The CDR3 loop spans 16 amino acids. CDR3 in amino acids: CASSLGDKLTGVEQFF. The CDR3 bases are TGCGCCAGCAGCTTGGGGGATAAATTGACAGGGGTTGAGCAGTTCTTC. Based on the CDR3 plus reference TRBV5-1 and TRBJ2-1, the full variable domain is KAGVTQTPRYLIKTRGQQVTLSCSPISGHRSVSWYQQTPGQGLQFLFEYFSETQRNKGNFPGRFSGRQFSNSRSEMNVSTLELGDSALYLCASSLGDKLTGVEQFFGPGTRLTVL.

The chain joins TRBV5-8 to TRBJ1-5; 8 bases are shared with TRBD1. Germline loops: CDR1 SGHTS, CDR2 YDEGEE. The CDR3 spans 15 residues. V gave up 0 bases and J gave up 5 bases; unmatched junction bases: 4. CDR3 protein: CASSLGPGGHQPQHF. The DNA of the CDR3 is TGTGCCAGCAGCTTGGGGCCAGGGGGCCATCAGCCCCAGCATTTT.

Only one count was recorded for this clone. This chain uses TRBV7-3 with TRBJ2-1; 8 bases fit TRBD2. CDR3 length: 17 amino acids. The V segment lost 5 bases and the J segment 0 bases; nucleotides outside the gene matches: 9. Per germline, CDR1 SGHTA and CDR2 FQGTGA. In DNA form, the CDR3 reads TGTGCCAGCAGCCCCGGTTTAGCGGGAAGCTCCTACAATGAGCAGTTCTTC. Protein: CASSPGLAGSSYNEQFF.

The CDR3 DNA sequence: TGTGCCAGCAGTAATCCCAAGGGGACTGAAGCTTTCTTT. The encoded protein is CASSNPKGTEAFF. The V and J genes are TRBV28 and TRBJ1-1; weak D call: TRBD1 (5 bases). Trimming stripped 5 bases from V and 5 bases from J, with 12 bases between. The germline V gene has CDR1 MDHEN and CDR2 SYDVKM. CDR3 length: 13 amino acids.

The table lists this clone with a count of one. The chain couples TRBV19 to TRBJ1-1; no reliable D call. The V and J ends lost 7 bases and 4 bases respectively, with 13 bases between them. This CDR3 has 13 amino acids. Germline V gives CDR1 LNHDA, CDR2 SQIVND (reference sequence). The CDR3 is CASTVQWGTEAFF. CDR3 DNA sequence: TGTGCCAGTACCGTCCAGTGGGGCACTGAAGCTTTCTTT.

In this sample, this clone turned up a few times. CDR3: CASRLGLGTGGGYTF. The CDR3 DNA reads as TGCGCCAGCAGACTCGGATTAGGGACAGGCGGTGGCTACACCTTC. This chain uses TRBV4-1 with TRBJ1-2, with 8 bases fitting TRBD1. With V trimmed by 6 bases and J by 7 bases, 13 bases remained unmatched. The length of the CDR3 is 15 residues. Germline loops: CDR1 MGHRA, CDR2 YSYEKL.